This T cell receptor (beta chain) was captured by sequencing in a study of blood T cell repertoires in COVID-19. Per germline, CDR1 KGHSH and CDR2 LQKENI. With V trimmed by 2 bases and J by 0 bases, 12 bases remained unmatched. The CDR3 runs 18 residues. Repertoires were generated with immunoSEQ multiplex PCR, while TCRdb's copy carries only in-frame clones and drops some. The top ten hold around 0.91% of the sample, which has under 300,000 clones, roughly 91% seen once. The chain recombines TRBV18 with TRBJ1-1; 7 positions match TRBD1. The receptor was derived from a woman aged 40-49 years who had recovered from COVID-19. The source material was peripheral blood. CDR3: CASSPGGMGQKMNTEAFF. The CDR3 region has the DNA TGTGCCAGCTCACCAGGGGGTATGGGACAGAAAATGAACACTGAAGCTTTCTTT.